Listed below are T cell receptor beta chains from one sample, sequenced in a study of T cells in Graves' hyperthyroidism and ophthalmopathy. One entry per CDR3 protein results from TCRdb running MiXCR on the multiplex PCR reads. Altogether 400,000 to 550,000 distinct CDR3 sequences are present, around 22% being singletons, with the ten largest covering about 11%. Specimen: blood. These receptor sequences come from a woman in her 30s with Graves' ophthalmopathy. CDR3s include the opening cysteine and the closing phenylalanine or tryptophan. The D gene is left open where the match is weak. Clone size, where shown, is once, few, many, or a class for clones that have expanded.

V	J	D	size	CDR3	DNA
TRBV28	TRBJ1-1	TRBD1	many	CASTRSGDRGYTEAFF	TGTGCCAGCACCCGGAGTGGCGACAGGGGGTACACTGAAGCTTTCTTT
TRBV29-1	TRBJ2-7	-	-	CSVEGDTEQYF	TGCAGCGTCGAAGGGGATACCGAGCAGTACTTC
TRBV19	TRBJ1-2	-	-	CASSVGRDGYTF	TGTGCCAGTAGTGTGGGGAGAGACGGCTACACCTTC
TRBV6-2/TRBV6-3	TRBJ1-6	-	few	CASSQTGSNSPLHF	TGTGCCAGCAGTCAGACAGGTTCGAATTCACCCCTCCACTTT
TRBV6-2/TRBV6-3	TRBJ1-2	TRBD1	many	CASSARDRVRDGYTF	TGTGCCAGCAGCGCACGGGACAGGGTACGAGATGGCTACACCTTC
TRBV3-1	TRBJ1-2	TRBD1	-	CASSSDRGGQLYGYTF	TGTGCCAGCAGTTCCGACAGGGGGGGTCAACTATATGGCTACACCTTC
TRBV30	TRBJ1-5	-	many	CAWGVHPWPQHF	TGTGCCTGGGGTGTCCACCCTTGGCCCCAGCATTTT
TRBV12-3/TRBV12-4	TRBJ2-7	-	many	CASSFSNSYEQYF	TGTGCCAGCAGTTTTAGCAACTCCTACGAGCAGTACTTC
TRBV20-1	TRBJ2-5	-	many	CSAGAALRGETQYF	TGCAGTGCAGGGGCCGCACTCCGGGGTGAGACCCAGTACTTC
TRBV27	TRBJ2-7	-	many	CASRGDTGPYEQYF	TGTGCCAGCCGAGGGGACACTGGCCCCTACGAGCAGTACTTC
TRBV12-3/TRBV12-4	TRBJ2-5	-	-	CASSLSDYPQETQYF	TGTGCCAGCAGTTTGTCGGACTACCCGCAAGAGACCCAGTACTTC
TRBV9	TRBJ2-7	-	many	CASSIGGGDPYEQYF	TGTGCCAGCAGCATAGGGGGCGGGGATCCCTACGAGCAGTACTTC
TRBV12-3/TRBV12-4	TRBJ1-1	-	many	CASRPDRVEAFF	TGTGCCAGCAGACCGGACCGAGTGGAAGCTTTCTTT
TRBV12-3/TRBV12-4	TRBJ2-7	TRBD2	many	CASSLLAGGTEQYF	TGTGCCAGCAGTTTATTAGCGGGGGGAACCGAGCAGTACTTC
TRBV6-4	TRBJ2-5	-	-	CASSYSRASETQYF	TGTGCCAGCAGTTACTCGCGGGCCAGCGAGACCCAGTACTTC
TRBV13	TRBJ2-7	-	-	CASSLGLKGNYEQYF	TGTGCCAGCAGCTTAGGCCTGAAGGGGAACTACGAGCAGTACTTC
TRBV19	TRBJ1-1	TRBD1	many	CASTREQGMVGMNTEAFF	TGTGCCAGTACACGAGAACAGGGGATGGTAGGGATGAACACTGAAGCTTTCTTT
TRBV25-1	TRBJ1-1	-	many	CASSEFEGLNTEAFF	TGTGCCAGCAGTGAATTCGAGGGCTTGAACACTGAAGCTTTCTTT
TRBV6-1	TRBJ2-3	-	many	CASSEGGGTDTQYF	TGTGCCAGCAGTGAAGGGGGAGGCACAGATACGCAGTATTTT
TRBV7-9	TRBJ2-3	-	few	CASSALGDTQYF	TGTGCCAGCAGCGCCCTGGGAGATACGCAGTATTTT
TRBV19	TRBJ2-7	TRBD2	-	CASSTGTSGGYEQYF	TGTGCCAGTAGTACCGGGACTAGCGGAGGATACGAGCAGTACTTC
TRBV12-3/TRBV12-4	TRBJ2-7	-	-	CASSFGGGVDEQYF	TGTGCCAGCAGTTTTGGAGGGGGGGTCGACGAGCAGTACTTC
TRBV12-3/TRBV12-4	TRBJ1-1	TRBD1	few	CASSGGQGWTEAFF	TGTGCCAGCAGTGGGGGACAGGGGTGGACTGAAGCTTTCTTT
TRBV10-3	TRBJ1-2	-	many	CAIRGVGATNYGYTF	TGTGCCATCAGAGGAGTAGGGGCCACTAACTATGGCTACACCTTC
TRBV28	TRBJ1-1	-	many	CASRRRVMNTEAFF	TGTGCCAGCAGAAGACGGGTGATGAACACTGAAGCTTTCTTT
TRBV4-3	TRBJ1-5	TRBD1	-	CASSQAWTGGFQPQHF	TGCGCCAGCAGCCAAGCTTGGACAGGGGGCTTTCAGCCCCAGCATTTT
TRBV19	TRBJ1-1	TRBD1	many	CASSMGQTGNTEAFF	TGTGCCAGTAGTATGGGACAGACAGGGAACACTGAAGCTTTCTTT
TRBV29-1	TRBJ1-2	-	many	CSVESLDGYTF	TGCAGCGTTGAATCGCTGGATGGCTACACCTTC
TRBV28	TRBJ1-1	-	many	CASSWGSDWDTEAFF	TGTGCCAGCAGTTGGGGGAGTGATTGGGACACTGAAGCTTTCTTT
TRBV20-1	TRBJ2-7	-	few	CSARAGGPPYEQYF	TGCAGTGCTAGAGCTGGGGGACCTCCCTACGAGCAGTACTTC
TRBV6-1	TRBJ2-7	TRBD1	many	CASSARDREDEQYF	TGTGCCAGCAGTGCCCGGGACAGGGAGGACGAGCAGTACTTC
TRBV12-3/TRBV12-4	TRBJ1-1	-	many	CASSLPTVMNTEAFF	TGTGCCAGCAGTTTACCGACCGTTATGAACACTGAAGCTTTCTTT
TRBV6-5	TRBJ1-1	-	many	CASSYPGLTEAFF	TGTGCCAGCAGTTACCCAGGGCTCACTGAAGCTTTCTTT
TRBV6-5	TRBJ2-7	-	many	CASRQTRSSYEQYF	TGTGCCAGCAGACAGACCAGAAGCTCCTACGAGCAGTACTTC
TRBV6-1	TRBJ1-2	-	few	CASSELGAGNSYYTF	TGTGCCAGCAGTGAGCTAGGGGCTGGGAATTCGTACTACACCTTC
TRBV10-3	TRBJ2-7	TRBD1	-	CAIRRDRVPYEQYF	TGTGCCATCCGCCGGGACAGGGTCCCCTACGAGCAGTACTTC
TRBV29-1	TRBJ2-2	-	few	CSVSRAHTGELFF	TGCAGCGTTTCCAGGGCCCACACCGGGGAGCTGTTTTTT
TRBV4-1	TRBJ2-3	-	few	CASSQAPSTDTQYF	TGCGCCAGCAGCCAGGCCCCTAGCACAGATACGCAGTATTTT
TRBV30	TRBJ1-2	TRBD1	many	CAWSGQAGYGYTF	TGTGCCTGGAGCGGACAGGCGGGCTATGGCTACACCTTC
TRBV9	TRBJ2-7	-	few	CASSVALEYAEQYF	TGTGCCAGCAGCGTAGCTTTGGAATACGCCGAGCAGTACTTC
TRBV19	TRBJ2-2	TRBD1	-	CATLPRQGNTGELFF	TGTGCCACTCTCCCAAGACAGGGGAACACCGGGGAGCTGTTTTTT
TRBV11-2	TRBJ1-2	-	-	CASSPLAGVNYGYTF	TGTGCCAGCAGCCCGCTGGCAGGGGTTAACTATGGCTACACCTTC
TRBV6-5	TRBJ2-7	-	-	CASSYSRAVPYEQYF	TGTGCCAGCAGTTACTCGAGGGCAGTTCCCTACGAGCAGTACTTC